This entry concerns a single T cell receptor (beta chain). This sample is part of a study of T-cell reconstitution after alpha-beta-depleted transplantation in children. Preparation of the TCRbeta library involved a method that used unique molecular identifiers. MiXCR was run by TCRdb on the PCR reads, yielding one entry per CDR3 protein. The profile shows roughly 180,000 distinct CDR3 sequences, about 14% of them singletons. The junction had 16 bases not matched to a gene; V was cut back by 5 bases and J by 7 bases. There are 17 residues in the CDR3. In germline, CDR1 is SEHNR, CDR2 FQNEAQ (reference sequence).

The origin of this receptor is a human donor who donated a stem cell graft to a child with acute lymphoblastic leukemia. The sample consisted of PBMCs from the stem cell graft donor, taken from the stem cell graft. V gene TRBV7-9 combines with J gene TRBJ2-1, with TRBD2 matching over 8 bases. CDR3 coding DNA: TGTGCCAGCAGCCCCCATCTTATTAGCGGGATAATTAATGAGCAGTTCTTC. This encodes CASSPHLISGIINEQFF.